One sample yielded the 2 T cell receptor beta chains listed below, sequenced in a study of read filtering for tumor transcriptome and immune sequencing. Molecular barcoded adaptors covering alpha/delta and beta/gamma chains were used on approximately 400 ng RNA. TCRdb processed the reads anew with MiXCR; each CDR3 protein has one entry. The table records more than 100,000 distinct CDR3 sequences, under 15% of them present only once. Source material: a population of CD138-negative cells sorted from bone marrow. The source is a donor aged 40 or older with multiple myeloma.

This clonotype has more than one count but fewer than ten. This chain uses TRBV19 with TRBJ2-3; D is perhaps TRBD2 (5 bases). The CDR3 contains 20 residues. CDR1 is LNHDA, CDR2 SQIVND, per germline (reference sequence). The V gene lost 3 bases and the J gene lost 4 bases, with 29 bases spanning the gap. The CDR3 DNA is TGTGCCAGTAGTATCCCCGTGGTGAGGGAGCCCGGGGTTCGTTCAGATACGCAGTATTTT. It yields the protein CASSIPVVREPGVRSDTQYF.

This clonotype has a count of ten or more. The chain links TRBV29-1 to TRBJ2-1; possible D gene TRBD2, 5 bases. CDR1 is SQVTM, CDR2 ANQGSEA, per germline. V dropped 3 bases and J dropped 8 bases, with 17 bases sitting between them. The CDR3 sequence is 14 residues long. CDR3: CSVDLQRRNDEQFF. The CDR3 bases are TGCAGCGTTGATTTACAGCGGAGGAATGATGAGCAGTTCTTC.